This note documents a single TCR beta chain sequence. Antigen: not known. Samples each had at least 5 micrograms of total RNA extracted. This sample was included in a study of blood T cells in healthy people across ages. The authors ran a second PCR of about 7 to 11 cycles using a sample-barcoded 5' primer and a J-beta primer mix. TCRdb itself ran the 5' RACE reads through MiXCR, one entry per CDR3 protein. The sample includes 870,000 or so distinct CDR3 sequences, less than 35% seen only once; the top ten take around a sixth. The CDR3 totals 16 residues. Overall study results and limits: Diversity of TCR beta correlated strongly with naive T cell percentage. PBMCs were not sorted, which prevented a conclusive comparison of naive versus antigen-experienced cells.

This clonotype was obtained from a woman of 80 years or more in good health. V is TRBV21-1 and J is TRBJ1-1. TRBV21-1 is deemed a pseudogene. The sample consisted of blood. CDR3 loop: CASSKGRKGQNTEAFF. CDR3 DNA: TGTGCCAGCAGCAAAGGGAGAAAAGGGCAGAACACTGAAGCTTTCTTT.